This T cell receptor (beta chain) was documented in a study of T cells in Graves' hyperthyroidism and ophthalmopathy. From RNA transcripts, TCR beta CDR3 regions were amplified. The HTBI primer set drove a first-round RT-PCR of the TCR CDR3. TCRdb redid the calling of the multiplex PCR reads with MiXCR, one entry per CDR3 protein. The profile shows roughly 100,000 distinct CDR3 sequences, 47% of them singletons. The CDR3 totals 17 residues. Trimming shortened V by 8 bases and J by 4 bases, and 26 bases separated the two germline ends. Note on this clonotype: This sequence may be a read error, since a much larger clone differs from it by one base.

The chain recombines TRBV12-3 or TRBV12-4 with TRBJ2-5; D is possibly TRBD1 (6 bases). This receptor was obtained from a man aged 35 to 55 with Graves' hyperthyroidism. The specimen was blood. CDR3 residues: CASGESRDIYMGETQYF. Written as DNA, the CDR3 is TGTGCCAGCGGTGAAAGCCGGGACATTTACATGGGAGAGACCCAGTACTTC.